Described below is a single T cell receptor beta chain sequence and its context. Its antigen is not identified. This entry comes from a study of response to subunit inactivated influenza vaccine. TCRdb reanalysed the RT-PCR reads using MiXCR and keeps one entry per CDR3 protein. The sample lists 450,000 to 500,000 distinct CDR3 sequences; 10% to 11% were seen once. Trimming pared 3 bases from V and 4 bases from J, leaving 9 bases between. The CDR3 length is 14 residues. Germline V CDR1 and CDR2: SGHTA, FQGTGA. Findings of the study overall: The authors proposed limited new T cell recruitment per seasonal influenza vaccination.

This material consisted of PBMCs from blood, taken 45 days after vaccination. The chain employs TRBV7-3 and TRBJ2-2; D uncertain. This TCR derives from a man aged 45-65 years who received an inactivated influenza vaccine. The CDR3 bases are TGTGCCAGCAGCTTGAGCCGGGCCACCGGGGAGCTGTTTTTT. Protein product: CASSLSRATGELFF.